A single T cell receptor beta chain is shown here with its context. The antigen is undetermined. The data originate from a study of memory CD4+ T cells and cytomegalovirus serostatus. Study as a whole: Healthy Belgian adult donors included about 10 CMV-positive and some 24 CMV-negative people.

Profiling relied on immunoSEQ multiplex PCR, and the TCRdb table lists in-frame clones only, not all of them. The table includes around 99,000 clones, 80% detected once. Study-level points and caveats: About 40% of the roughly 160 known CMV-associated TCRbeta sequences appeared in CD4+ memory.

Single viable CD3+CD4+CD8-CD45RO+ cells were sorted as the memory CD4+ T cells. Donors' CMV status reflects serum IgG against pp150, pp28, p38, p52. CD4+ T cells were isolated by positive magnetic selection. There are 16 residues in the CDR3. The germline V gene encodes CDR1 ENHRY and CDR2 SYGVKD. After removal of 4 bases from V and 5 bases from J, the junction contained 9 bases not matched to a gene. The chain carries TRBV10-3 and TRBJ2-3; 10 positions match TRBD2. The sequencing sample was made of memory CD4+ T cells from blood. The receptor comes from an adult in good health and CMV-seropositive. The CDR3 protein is CAISGGLAGAVDTQYF. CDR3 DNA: TGTGCCATCAGTGGAGGGCTAGCGGGAGCAGTAGATACGCAGTATTTT.